This T cell receptor beta chain stems from a study of T cell responses to AZD1222 COVID-19 vaccine. Profiling relied on immunoSEQ multiplex PCR, and the TCRdb table lists in-frame clones only, not all of them. The sample shows over 85,000 clones, approximately 88% of them seen only once. Germline CDR1 SGHRS, CDR2 YFSETQ. The CDR3 has 14 residues. Trimming left V 1 base short and J 5 bases short, with 12 bases between. Pooling covered second doses at about 4 or about 12 weeks. Of note for this clone: The antigen is undetermined.

General study points: Distributed over spike, vaccine-associated CD4 TCRs predominated at 160-218 and 743-854. Possibly, clonal diversity was underestimated; donors were largely white British and included more females.

The rearrangement uses TRBV5-1 and TRBJ2-5, with unresolved D. Here the sequenced sample was peripheral blood, taken 28 days after the second AZD1222 dose. The receptor was isolated from an adult who received the AZD1222 COVID-19 vaccine. The chain's CDR3 is CASSLKFPEETQYF. DNA of the CDR3: TGCGCCAGCAGCTTGAAGTTTCCGGAGGAGACCCAGTACTTC. Full variable domain (missing parts from reference TRBV5-1 and TRBJ2-5): KAGVTQTPRYLIKTRGQQVTLSCSPISGHRSVSWYQQTPGQGLQFLFEYFSETQRNKGNFPGRFSGRQFSNSRSEMNVSTLELGDSALYLCASSLKFPEETQYFGPGTRLLVL.